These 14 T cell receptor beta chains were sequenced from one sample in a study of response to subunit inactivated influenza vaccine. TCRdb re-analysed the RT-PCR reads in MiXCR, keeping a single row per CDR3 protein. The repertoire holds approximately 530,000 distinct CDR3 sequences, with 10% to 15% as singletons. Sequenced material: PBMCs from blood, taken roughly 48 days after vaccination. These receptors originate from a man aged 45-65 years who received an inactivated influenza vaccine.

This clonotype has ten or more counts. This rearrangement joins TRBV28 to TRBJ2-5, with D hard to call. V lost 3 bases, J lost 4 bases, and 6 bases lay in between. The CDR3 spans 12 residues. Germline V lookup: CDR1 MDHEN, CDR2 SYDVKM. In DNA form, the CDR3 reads TGTGCCAGCAGTTTTCGTAGAGAGACCCAGTACTTC. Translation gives CASSFRRETQYF.

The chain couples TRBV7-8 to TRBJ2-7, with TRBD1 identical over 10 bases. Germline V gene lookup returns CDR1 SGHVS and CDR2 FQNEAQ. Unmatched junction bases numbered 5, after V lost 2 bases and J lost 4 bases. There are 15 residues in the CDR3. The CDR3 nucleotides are TGTGCCAGCAGCTTAAGTGGGACAGGGGTATACGAGCAGTACTTC. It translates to CASSLSGTGVYEQYF.

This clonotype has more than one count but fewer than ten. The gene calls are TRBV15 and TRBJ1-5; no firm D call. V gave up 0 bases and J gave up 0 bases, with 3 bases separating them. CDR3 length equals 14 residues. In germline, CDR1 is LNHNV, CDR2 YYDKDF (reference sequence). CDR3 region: CATSRDSSNQPQHF. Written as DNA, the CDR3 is TGTGCCACCAGCAGAGATTCTAGCAATCAGCCCCAGCATTTT.

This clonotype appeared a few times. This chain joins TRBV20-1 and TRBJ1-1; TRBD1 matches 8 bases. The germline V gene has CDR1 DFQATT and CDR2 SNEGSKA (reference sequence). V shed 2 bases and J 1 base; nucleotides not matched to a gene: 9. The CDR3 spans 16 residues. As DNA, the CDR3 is TGCAGTGCTAGACGTAGGTCAGGGACAGGGAACACTGAAGCTTTCTTT. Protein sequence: CSARRRSGTGNTEAFF.

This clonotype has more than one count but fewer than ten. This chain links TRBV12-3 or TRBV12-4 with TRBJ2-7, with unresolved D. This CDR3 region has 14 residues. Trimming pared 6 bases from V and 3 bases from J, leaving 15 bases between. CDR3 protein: CASSQSLKIYEQYF. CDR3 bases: TGTGCCAGCAGCCAGTCCCTGAAAATCTACGAGCAGTACTTC.

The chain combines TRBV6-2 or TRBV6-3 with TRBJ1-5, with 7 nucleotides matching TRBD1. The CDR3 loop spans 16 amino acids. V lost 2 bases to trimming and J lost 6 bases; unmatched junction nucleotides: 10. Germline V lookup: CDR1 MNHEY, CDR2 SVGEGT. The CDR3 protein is CASSYLGRSGGQPQHF. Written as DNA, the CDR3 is TGTGCCAGCAGTTACCTGGGCCGATCAGGGGGTCAGCCCCAGCATTTT.

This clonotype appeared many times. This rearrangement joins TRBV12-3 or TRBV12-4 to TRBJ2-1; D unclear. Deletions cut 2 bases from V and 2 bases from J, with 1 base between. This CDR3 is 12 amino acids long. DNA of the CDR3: TGTGCCAGCAGTTTACCCTACAATGAGCAGTTCTTC. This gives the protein CASSLPYNEQFF.

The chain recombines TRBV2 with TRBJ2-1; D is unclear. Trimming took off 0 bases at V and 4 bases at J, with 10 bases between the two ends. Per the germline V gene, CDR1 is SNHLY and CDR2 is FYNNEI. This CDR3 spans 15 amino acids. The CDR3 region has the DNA TGTGCCAGCAGTGAAGCGGACCAAGCTTACAATGAGCAGTTCTTC. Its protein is CASSEADQAYNEQFF.

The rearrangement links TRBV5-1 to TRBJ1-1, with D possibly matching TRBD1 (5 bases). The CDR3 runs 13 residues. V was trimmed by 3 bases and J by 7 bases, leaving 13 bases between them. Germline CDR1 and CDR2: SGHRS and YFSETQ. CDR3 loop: CASSSSGAGEAFF. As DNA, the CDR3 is TGCGCCAGCAGCTCTTCTGGGGCAGGTGAAGCTTTCTTT.

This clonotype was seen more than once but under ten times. CDR3 nucleotides: TGTGCCAGCAGCTTTGGACAGCAAACCTCTGGAAACACCATATATTTT. The encoded protein is CASSFGQQTSGNTIYF. V usage is TRBV5-5 and J usage is TRBJ1-3; TRBD1 is a possible D gene (6 bases). The CDR3 has 16 amino acids. Germline V CDR1 and CDR2: SGHKS, YYEKEE (reference sequence). The ends were cut back, 2 bases at V and 0 bases at J, with 12 bases in the middle.

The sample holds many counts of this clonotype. CDR3 coding DNA: TGTGCCAGCAGTAGATCCGGGACTAGCTACAATGAGCAGTTCTTC. It specifies CASSRSGTSYNEQFF. The J gene is TRBJ2-1, the V gene TRBV12-3 or TRBV12-4, with 8 bases aligning to TRBD2. CDR3 length: 15 residues. Trimming removed 5 bases from V and 3 bases from J; junction bases left unmatched: 6.

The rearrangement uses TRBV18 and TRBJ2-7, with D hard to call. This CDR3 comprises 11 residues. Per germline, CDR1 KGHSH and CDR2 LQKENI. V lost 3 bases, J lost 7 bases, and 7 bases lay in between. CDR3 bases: TGTGCCAGCTCACCCCAGCAAGAGCAGTACTTC. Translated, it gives CASSPQQEQYF.

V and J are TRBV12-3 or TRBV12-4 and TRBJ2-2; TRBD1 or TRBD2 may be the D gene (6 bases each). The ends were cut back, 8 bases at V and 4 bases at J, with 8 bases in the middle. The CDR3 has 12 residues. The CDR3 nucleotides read TGTGCCAGCGAGGGGGGCACCGGGGAGCTGTTTTTT. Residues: CASEGGTGELFF.

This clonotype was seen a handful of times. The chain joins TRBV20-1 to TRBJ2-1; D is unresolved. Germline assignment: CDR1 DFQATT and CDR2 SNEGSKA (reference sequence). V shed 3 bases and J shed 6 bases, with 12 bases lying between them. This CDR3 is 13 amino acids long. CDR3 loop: CSASLTWGNEQFF. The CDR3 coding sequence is TGCAGTGCTAGTCTCACGTGGGGCAATGAGCAGTTCTTC.